What follows describes a single T cell receptor beta chain. What it binds is not known. Each CDR3 protein gets one entry after TCRdb re-called the RT-PCR reads with MiXCR. Of roughly 650,000 distinct CDR3 sequences in the sample, roughly 14% were seen once. The sample is drawn from a study of response to subunit inactivated influenza vaccine. Overall study findings and caveats: Each seasonal influenza vaccination recruits few new T cells, the authors suggested.

J gave up 4 bases and V 6 bases, and 5 bases lay outside the gene matches. The length of the CDR3 is 14 residues. Germline V lookup: CDR1 MDHEN, CDR2 SYDVKM. The chain carries TRBV28 and TRBJ2-2; 7 nucleotides line up with TRBD1. The source is a man aged 50 or older who received an inactivated influenza vaccine. The sample consisted of PBMCs from blood, taken approximately 12 days after vaccination. This chain's CDR3 is CASRSGTVTGELFF. DNA of the CDR3: TGTGCCAGCAGGTCCGGGACAGTCACCGGGGAGCTGTTTTTT.